A single sample gave rise to the 32 T cell receptor beta chains below, sequenced in a study of T cells after yellow fever vaccination. TCRdb fed the 5' RACE reads into MiXCR, producing one record per CDR3 protein. The sample lists some 320,000 distinct CDR3 sequences; about 9.5% were seen once. Here the sequenced sample was PBMCs, taken on the day of the first yellow fever vaccination. All receptors derive from a man younger than 30 who received the YFV17D yellow fever vaccine.

This clonotype was counted between two and nine times. V and J are TRBV5-1 and TRBJ2-1, with 14 bases that match TRBD2. The CDR3 length is 19 residues. The V and J ends lost 4 bases and 0 bases, in that order; junction bases with no gene match: 9. Germline values: CDR1 SGHRS, CDR2 YFSETQ. The CDR3 sequence: CASSLRLAGGRSSYNEQFF. CDR3 in DNA: TGCGCCAGCAGCCTCCGACTAGCGGGGGGGAGGAGCTCCTACAATGAGCAGTTCTTC. Full variable domain (missing parts from reference TRBV5-1 and TRBJ2-1): KAGVTQTPRYLIKTRGQQVTLSCSPISGHRSVSWYQQTPGQGLQFLFEYFSETQRNKGNFPGRFSGRQFSNSRSEMNVSTLELGDSALYLCASSLRLAGGRSSYNEQFFGPGTRLTVL.

The rearrangement uses TRBV5-1 and TRBJ1-4, with TRBD1 as a possible D gene (6 bases). The CDR3 has 17 residues. The germline V and J ends were trimmed by 0 bases and 2 bases, with 14 bases remaining between them. Germline lookup yields CDR1 SGHRS and CDR2 YFSETQ. The CDR3: CASSLATGSATNEKLFF. The CDR3 nucleotides are TGCGCCAGCAGCTTGGCTACAGGGAGTGCGACTAATGAAAAACTGTTTTTT.

This clonotype was picked up a small number of times. This rearrangement joins TRBV5-1 to TRBJ1-2; the match to TRBD1 covers 9 bases. The CDR3 loop spans 14 amino acids. The trim removed 3 bases at V and 8 bases at J, leaving 8 bases unmatched. CDR1 is SGHRS, CDR2 YFSETQ, per germline. The CDR3 sequence is CASSWDRVLRGYTF. The CDR3 nucleotides read TGCGCCAGCAGCTGGGACAGGGTATTGCGCGGCTACACCTTC.

This clonotype was observed at least ten times. This sequence joins TRBV12-3 or TRBV12-4 and TRBJ1-1; the match to TRBD1 covers 9 bases. The CDR3 loop spans 15 amino acids. The ends lost 3 bases at V and 8 bases at J; junction bases unmatched: 10. The DNA for the CDR3 is TGTGCCAGCAGTTTGGGACAGGGTTTGGGGTTAGAAGCTTTCTTT. This gives the protein CASSLGQGLGLEAFF.

This clonotype was counted many times. The V and J genes are TRBV5-4 and TRBJ2-2; the D gene is possibly TRBD1 (5 bases). V was shortened by 5 bases and J by 0 bases, with 5 bases between the two germline ends. The CDR3 covers 13 residues. CDR1 and CDR2 from the germline V gene are SGHNT and YYREEE (reference sequence). CDR3 amino acids: CASRQANTGELFF. CDR3 nucleotides: TGTGCCAGCAGACAGGCGAACACCGGGGAGCTGTTTTTT.

The sample holds many counts of this clonotype. The gene calls are TRBV4-3 and TRBJ2-3; D is unclear. This CDR3 is built from 17 residues. V gave up 0 bases and J gave up 0 bases, with 13 bases separating them. From germline, CDR1 is LGHNA and CDR2 YSLEER. The CDR3 DNA is TGCGCCAGCAGCCAAGATTTCAAAACCTCTAGCACAGATACGCAGTATTTT. Translating it yields CASSQDFKTSSTDTQYF.

The chain uses TRBV6-5 and TRBJ1-1; the D gene is possibly TRBD1 (6 bases). The CDR3 length is 14 residues. Trimming cost V 2 bases and J 10 bases, with 17 bases left between them. CDR1 is MNHEY, CDR2 SVGAGI, per germline. For the CDR3, the DNA is TGTGCCAGCAGTTACCCAGGTCAGGAGGGGGGAGCTTTCTTT. Protein product: CASSYPGQEGGAFF.

This clonotype was seen a handful of times. The gene calls are TRBV28 and TRBJ2-7; D not resolved. V lost 3 bases and J 5 bases, leaving 14 bases between the germline ends. The CDR3 covers 14 residues. Germline CDR1 is MDHEN and CDR2 is SYDVKM. This chain's CDR3 is CASSFVGRYHEQYV. CDR3 sequence (DNA): TGTGCCAGCAGTTTTGTCGGTCGTTACCACGAGCAGTACGTC.

This clonotype turned up a few times. V is TRBV12-3 or TRBV12-4 and J is TRBJ2-5; D not certain. The CDR3 has 13 amino acids. The germline V and J ends were trimmed by 6 bases and 0 bases, with 8 bases remaining between them. The CDR3 protein is CASRKGNQETQYF. The CDR3 region has the DNA TGTGCCAGCAGAAAAGGGAACCAAGAGACCCAGTACTTC.

The chain uses TRBV6-5 and TRBJ2-1; D possibly corresponds to TRBD2 (5 bases). CDR3 length: 12 amino acids. Germline values: CDR1 MNHEY, CDR2 SVGAGI. V lost 5 bases and J 7 bases, leaving 9 bases between the germline ends. The CDR3 bases are TGTGCCAGCAGTGCTACGGGGAATGAGCAGTTCTTC. Amino acid sequence: CASSATGNEQFF.

This clonotype was recorded many times. The chain is built from TRBV7-2 and TRBJ2-5; 8 bases agree with TRBD2. The CDR3 sequence is 15 residues long. CDR1 is SGHTA and CDR2 is FQGNSA in the germline V gene. The V gene end was trimmed by 5 bases and the J gene end by 5 bases; junction bases not matched to a gene: 10. The chain's CDR3 is CASSLAGGPRETQYF. As DNA, the CDR3 is TGTGCCAGCAGCCTCGCGGGGGGCCCAAGGGAGACCCAGTACTTC.

This clonotype has a handful of counts. Written as DNA, the CDR3 is TGCAGTGCTAGTGTAGCGGGGGGGCAAGAGGTTGCAGATACGCAGTATTTT. Its protein product is CSASVAGGQEVADTQYF. The chain joins TRBV20-1 to TRBJ2-3; 11 bases are shared with TRBD2. This CDR3 region has 17 residues. The germline gives CDR1 DFQATT, CDR2 SNEGSKA (reference sequence). The ends lost 3 bases at V and 4 bases at J; junction bases unmatched: 12.

In this sample, this clonotype turned up a few times. V usage is TRBV5-8 and J usage is TRBJ1-6; maybe TRBD1 (5 bases). Germline assignment: CDR1 SGHTS and CDR2 YDEGEE. The CDR3 totals 14 residues. Trimming left V 5 bases short and J 10 bases short, with 16 bases between. The CDR3 reads CASRFGGRNSPLHF. The CDR3 bases are TGTGCCAGCAGGTTTGGGGGACGGAACTCACCCCTCCACTTT.

The chain couples TRBV10-2 to TRBJ1-6, with unresolved D. The CDR3 extends over 16 amino acids. Germline-derived CDR1 and CDR2 are WSHSY and SAAADI. V shed 5 bases and J shed 7 bases, with 18 bases lying between them. CDR3 nucleotide sequence: TGCGCCAGCAGTTTTTTCCCGGGAGCGAGGAATTCACCCCTCCACTTT. Translation: CASSFFPGARNSPLHF.

The chain links TRBV6-5 to TRBJ1-5, with 9 bases matching TRBD1. With V trimmed by 4 bases and J by 2 bases, 3 bases remained unmatched. The CDR3 is 15 amino acids. Germline CDR1 MNHEY, CDR2 SVGAGI. CDR3: CASSLRTGGNQPQHF. The CDR3 DNA is TGTGCCAGCAGTTTACGGACAGGGGGCAATCAGCCCCAGCATTTT.

With regard to this clonotype: Germline and junction disagree at one end, which may indicate a read error. The V call is TRBV5-1, the J call TRBJ2-3; no firm D call. The CDR3 is made up of 11 amino acids. Germline CDR1 and CDR2: SGHRS and YFSETQ. DNA of the CDR3: TGCGCCAGCGGCTTATCAGATACGCAGTATTTT. Translated: CASGLSDTQYF.

The chain is built from TRBV19 and TRBJ2-2, with D maybe TRBD1 (5 bases). This CDR3 region has 16 residues. Trimming took off 4 bases at V and 3 bases at J, with 15 bases between the two ends. CDR1 LNHDA and CDR2 SQIVND come from the germline V gene (reference sequence). The chain's CDR3 is CASSNIRGLYTGELFF. CDR3 DNA: TGTGCCAGTAGTAATATTAGGGGATTGTACACCGGGGAGCTGTTTTTT.

The chain has TRBV6-2 or TRBV6-3 and TRBJ1-1; no clear D. V dropped 2 bases and J dropped 0 bases, with 10 bases sitting between them. Germline CDR1 and CDR2: MNHEY and SVGEGT. This CDR3 region has 15 residues. The CDR3 nucleotides read TGTGCCAGCAGTTACCGGGGTGGATTGAACACTGAAGCTTTCTTT. It is translated as CASSYRGGLNTEAFF.

This clonotype was recorded at least ten times. The rearrangement links TRBV24-1 to TRBJ2-1; 10 bases are shared with TRBD1. The CDR3 is made up of 16 amino acids. V was pared by 3 bases and J by 9 bases, with 10 bases of the junction left unmatched. Per germline, CDR1 KGHDR and CDR2 SFDVKD. CDR3 nucleotide sequence: TGTGCCACCAGTGATCCCGGGACAGGGGTGGAGGGTGAGCAGTTCTTC. This sequence encodes CATSDPGTGVEGEQFF.

This rearrangement joins TRBV7-2 to TRBJ2-2, with D perhaps TRBD1 or TRBD2 (5 bases each). Trimming removed 5 bases from V and 4 bases from J, with 11 bases in between. The CDR3 totals 14 residues. Germline V gene sequence: CDR1 SGHTA, CDR2 FQGNSA. The DNA for the CDR3 is TGTGCCAGCAGCGGGGGAGCTCGCACCGGGGAGCTGTTTTTT. Protein product: CASSGGARTGELFF.

The chain has TRBV5-4 and TRBJ2-6; D is possibly TRBD1 (6 bases). The CDR3 has 19 residues. Germline CDR1 is SGHNT and CDR2 is YYREEE (reference sequence). Between the trimmed V and J ends, which lost 2 bases and 1 base, there was a span of 19 bases. CDR3 in DNA: TGTGCCAGCAGCTTATCACCCCACCCTAGGGGGTCTGGGGCCAACGTCCTGACTTTC. As protein: CASSLSPHPRGSGANVLTF.

This rearrangement joins TRBV4-1 to TRBJ2-6; the match to TRBD1 covers 9 bases. With 4 bases clipped from V and 2 bases from J, the junction kept 9 bases outside the gene matches. The CDR3 has 18 residues. Germline loops: CDR1 MGHRA, CDR2 YSYEKL. The CDR3 sequence: CASSRLGQGYTGANVLTF. CDR3 coding DNA: TGCGCCAGCAGCCGCCTGGGACAGGGATACACTGGGGCCAACGTCCTGACTTTC.

The chain carries TRBV20-1 and TRBJ2-2, with a tentative D call TRBD1 (5 bases). Germline-derived CDR1 and CDR2 are DFQATT and SNEGSKA (reference sequence). Between the trimmed V and J ends, which lost 7 bases and 3 bases, there was a span of 18 bases. The CDR3 totals 15 residues. CDR3 DNA sequence: TGCAGTGTCTCGTCAAGGGGTTTAGACACCGGGGAGCTGTTTTTT. As protein: CSVSSRGLDTGELFF.

This clonotype has more than one count but fewer than ten. Lacking the conserved final phenylalanine or tryptophan, this CDR3 likely reflects a read error. No DNA is shown, since the ends of the CDR3 on it are uncertain; the CDR3 is the one TCRdb lists. The chain employs TRBV6-1 and TRBJ1-4. The CDR3 totals 16 residues, both ends included. Germline loops: CDR1 MNHNS, CDR2 SASEGT. This chain's CDR3 is CASSLSSPRNDGKLFL.

In its sample, this clonotype was seen a few times. The chain recombines TRBV5-1 with TRBJ2-1; D possibly corresponds to TRBD2 (6 bases). Germline loops: CDR1 SGHRS, CDR2 YFSETQ. The CDR3 consists of 19 residues. Trimming pared 0 bases from V and 0 bases from J, leaving 19 bases between. Here the CDR3 reads CASSLVGPTGGSSYNEQFF. Here the CDR3 DNA reads TGCGCCAGCAGCTTGGTAGGCCCAACTGGAGGGAGCTCCTACAATGAGCAGTTCTTC.

This clonotype appeared a few times. The chain is built from TRBV20-1 and TRBJ2-2; D is uncertain. CDR1 and CDR2 (germline): DFQATT, SNEGSKA (reference sequence). V was shortened by 6 bases and J by 6 bases, with 11 bases between the two germline ends. The CDR3 consists of 12 residues. CDR3 residues: CSASVVAGELFF. CDR3 coding DNA: TGCAGTGCCAGCGTGGTCGCCGGGGAGCTGTTTTTT.

This clonotype has at least ten counts. This chain uses TRBV7-2 with TRBJ2-7, with 8 bases matching TRBD1. This CDR3 is built from 14 residues. The V gene's germline CDR1 is SGHTA and CDR2 FQGNSA. With V trimmed by 5 bases and J by 4 bases, 7 bases remained unmatched. Here the CDR3 reads CASSPTGVIYEQYF. CDR3 nucleotides: TGTGCCAGCAGCCCGACAGGGGTGATATACGAGCAGTACTTC.

This rearrangement joins TRBV29-1 to TRBJ2-5; 7 nucleotides match TRBD1. The length of the CDR3 is 12 residues. The germline CDR1 and CDR2 sequences are SQVTM and ANQGSEA. V trimming: 7 bases; J trimming: 5 bases; junction bases outside the gene matches: 7. The CDR3 loop reads CSGRQGVETQYF. The CDR3 DNA sequence: TGCAGCGGACGACAGGGAGTTGAGACCCAGTACTTC.

This clonotype was counted between two and nine times. The gene calls are TRBV19 and TRBJ2-1; 8 positions match TRBD2. The CDR3 loop spans 15 amino acids. V lost 6 bases and J lost 4; bases outside the gene matches: 8. Germline CDR1 LNHDA, CDR2 SQIVND (reference sequence). The CDR3 region has the DNA TGTGCCAGTAGCACCCTTGCGGGGGGATACAATGAGCAGTTCTTC. This gives the protein CASSTLAGGYNEQFF.

This clonotype showed up just a few times. V is TRBV12-3 or TRBV12-4 and J is TRBJ1-2; 8 bases match TRBD1. CDR3 length: 14 residues. Losses at the gene ends were 7 bases for V and 2 bases for J; bases not matched to a gene: 6. CDR3 in DNA: TGTGCCAGCACCCCCAGGGGGCCCAACTATGGCTACACCTTC. It specifies CASTPRGPNYGYTF.

This clonotype has a handful of counts. This chain connects TRBV5-1 to TRBJ2-7; unclear D gene. This CDR3 spans 12 amino acids. V gave up 2 bases and J gave up 2 bases, with 5 bases separating them. Looked up from germline, CDR1 is SGHRS and CDR2 is YFSETQ. The CDR3 DNA reads as TGCGCCAGCAGCTTACGAGCCTACGAGCAGTACTTC. It codes for CASSLRAYEQYF.

The chain links TRBV29-1 to TRBJ2-1; perhaps D is TRBD1 or TRBD2 (5 bases each). The CDR3 spans 14 residues. Trimming removed 5 bases at V and 4 bases at J, with 15 bases between. Germline V gene lookup returns CDR1 SQVTM and CDR2 ANQGSEA. DNA for the CDR3: TGCAGCGTTCCCGGGGACCCCGATTACAATGAGCAGTTCTTC. It is translated as CSVPGDPDYNEQFF.